Below are 18 T cell receptor beta chains sequenced from a single sample in a study of technical replicates of blood from several donors. The table came from immunoSEQ multiplex PCR; TCRdb's copy has only in-frame clones and leaves some out. This table holds 72,000 or so clones, around 93% found once. The source material was T cells isolated from PBMCs. The source is a human donor in good health.

The CDR3 bases are TGCGCCAGCAGTCAATACGACAGGGGAGGAGGCTACACCTTC. This codes for CASSQYDRGGGYTF. The chain employs TRBV23-1 and TRBJ1-2; 8 bases are a match to TRBD1. TRBV23-1 is an open reading frame whose function is uncertain. V was pared by 1 base and J by 8 bases, with 6 bases of the junction left unmatched. The CDR3 has 14 residues.

This chain connects TRBV28 to TRBJ2-7; D is ambiguous. The V and J ends lost 6 bases and 1 base respectively, with 19 bases between them. CDR3 length: 16 amino acids. CDR1 and CDR2 (germline): MDHEN, SYDVKM. CDR3 sequence: CASRPETDRFSYEQYF. The CDR3 DNA is TGTGCCAGCAGACCCGAAACCGATCGGTTTTCCTACGAGCAGTACTTC.

The chain employs TRBV7-8 and TRBJ2-5, with a possible D match to TRBD2 (5 bases). The V gene's germline CDR1 is SGHVS and CDR2 FQNEAQ. Trimming cost V 2 bases and J 2 bases, with 9 bases left between them. This CDR3 spans 14 amino acids. The CDR3 coding sequence is TGTGCCAGCAGCTTACCAGCGGAACAAGAGACCCAGTACTTC. Residues: CASSLPAEQETQYF.

The chain employs TRBV27 and TRBJ2-7, with D possibly being TRBD2 (5 bases). V gave up 5 bases and J gave up 0 bases, with 14 bases separating them. This CDR3 spans 15 amino acids. Germline CDR1 and CDR2: MNHEY and SMNVEV (reference sequence). The CDR3 DNA is TGTGCCAGCAGTCTCGCACTAGAGAGCTCCTACGAGCAGTACTTC. Translation: CASSLALESSYEQYF.

This chain links TRBV7-9 with TRBJ1-1, with TRBD1 identical over 7 bases. This CDR3 is built from 16 residues. V lost 0 bases, J lost 1 base, and 5 bases stayed unmatched. Germline V lookup: CDR1 SEHNR, CDR2 FQNEAQ (reference sequence). The CDR3 DNA is TGTGCCAGCAGCTTAGCTTTTAGGGGGCAGAACACTGAAGCTTTCTTT. Translating gives CASSLAFRGQNTEAFF.

This clone was seen only once. This chain uses TRBV18 with TRBJ1-2; D gene ambiguous. This CDR3 comprises 15 residues. V was trimmed by 2 bases and J by 0 bases, leaving 10 bases between them. CDR1 and CDR2 from the germline V gene are KGHSH and LQKENI. The CDR3 protein is CASSPNFGTNYGYTF. DNA of the CDR3: TGTGCCAGCTCACCAAATTTCGGGACTAACTATGGCTACACCTTC.

The chain uses TRBV9 and TRBJ1-2; TRBD1 aligns across 7 bases. CDR3 length equals 15 residues. Germline V gene sequence: CDR1 SGDLS, CDR2 YYNGEE. V lost 0 bases to trimming and J lost 1 base; unmatched junction nucleotides: 3. CDR3 loop: CASSVEQGVNYGYTF. In DNA, the CDR3 is TGTGCCAGCAGCGTAGAGCAGGGGGTTAACTATGGCTACACCTTC.

This clone was counted a single time. The chain recombines TRBV19 with TRBJ2-5; D remains ambiguous. In germline, CDR1 is LNHDA, CDR2 SQIVND (reference sequence). Trimming removed 1 base at V and 5 bases at J, with 11 bases between. The CDR3 is 14 residues long. The CDR3 DNA sequence: TGTGCCAGTAGTATAGGTCTCAGGTTGGAGACCCAGTACTTC. It codes for CASSIGLRLETQYF.

This sequence joins TRBV29-1 and TRBJ2-1; 9 nucleotides line up with TRBD2. Germline assignment: CDR1 SQVTM and CDR2 ANQGSEA. The CDR3 is 12 amino acids. V lost 7 bases and J lost 4; bases outside the gene matches: 2. The CDR3 coding sequence is TGCAGCGCGACTAGCGGATACAATGAGCAGTTCTTC. Translated, it gives CSATSGYNEQFF.

The V gene is TRBV7-9, the J gene TRBJ2-7; 9 nucleotides line up with TRBD1. V lost 3 bases, J lost 1 base, and 10 bases stayed unmatched. The length of the CDR3 is 17 residues. Germline values: CDR1 SEHNR, CDR2 FQNEAQ (reference sequence). CDR3 nucleotides: TGTGCCAGCAGCTTCGCTTCGAGGGGACAGGGTTCCTACGAGCAGTACTTC. It specifies CASSFASRGQGSYEQYF. The full variable domain, completed using reference TRBV7-9 and TRBJ2-7, is DTGVSQNPRHKITKRGQNVTFRCDPISEHNRLYWYRQTLGQGPEFLTYFQNEAQLEKSRLLSDRFSAERPKGSFSTLEIQRTEQGDSAMYLCASSFASRGQGSYEQYFGPGTRLTVT.

The chain carries TRBV7-3 and TRBJ2-4; D is unclear. Deletions cut 5 bases from V and 0 bases from J, with 8 bases between. Germline CDR1 reads SGHTA; CDR2 reads FQGTGA. This CDR3 has 14 amino acids. CDR3 region: CASSPTGAKNIQYF. The CDR3 coding sequence is TGTGCCAGCAGCCCGACTGGAGCCAAAAACATTCAGTACTTC.

The V call is TRBV11-3, the J call TRBJ2-7, with D maybe TRBD1 (6 bases). Trimming took 4 bases from V and 1 from J, leaving 11 bases between them. Germline values: CDR1 SGHNT, CDR2 YENEEA. This CDR3 is 14 amino acids long. This CDR3 is CASSSLTGSYEQYF. The CDR3, as DNA: TGTGCCAGCAGCTCTCTTACAGGGTCCTACGAGCAGTACTTC.

The rearrangement links TRBV27 to TRBJ2-3, with 7 positions matching TRBD2. CDR3 length: 13 residues. Per the germline V gene, CDR1 is MNHEY and CDR2 is SMNVEV (reference sequence). The J segment lost 3 bases and the V segment lost 7 bases, leaving 4 bases of the junction unmatched. CDR3 in DNA: TGTGCCAGCATGTGGACTAGGACAGATACGCAGTATTTT. Translated: CASMWTRTDTQYF.

The rearrangement joins TRBV28 to TRBJ2-1; weak D call: TRBD1 (6 bases). Trimming removed 5 bases at V and 3 bases at J, with 26 bases between. The CDR3 is 19 residues long. Germline V CDR1 and CDR2: MDHEN, SYDVKM. DNA of the CDR3: TGTGCCAGCAGTACACCTTTAACCGTAACAGGGATCCTCTACAATGAGCAGTTCTTC. As protein: CASSTPLTVTGILYNEQFF. The full variable domain, completed using reference TRBV28 and TRBJ2-1, is DVKVTQSSRYLVKRTGEKVFLECVQDMDHENMFWYRQDPGLGLRLIYFSYDVKMKEKGDIPEGYSVSREKKERFSLILESASTNQTSMYLCASSTPLTVTGILYNEQFFGPGTRLTVL.

This chain connects TRBV6-1 to TRBJ1-1; a weak D match, TRBD1 (5 bases). Per the germline V gene, CDR1 is MNHNS and CDR2 is SASEGT. The CDR3 has 13 amino acids. V was trimmed by 4 bases and J by 4 bases, leaving 10 bases between them. In DNA form, the CDR3 reads TGTGCCAGCAGTGCGGGGCGGGGCACTGAAGCTTTCTTT. Translated, it gives CASSAGRGTEAFF.

V gene TRBV30 combines with J gene TRBJ2-7, with D possibly TRBD2 on 5 matching bases. Deletions cut 5 bases from V and 0 bases from J, with 23 bases between. The germline CDR1 and CDR2 sequences are GTSNPN and SVGIG (reference sequence). The CDR3 has 17 residues. The CDR3 reads CAWFDLPAGAGSYEQYF. DNA for the CDR3: TGTGCCTGGTTCGATCTCCCGGCGGGCGCAGGCTCCTACGAGCAGTACTTC.

The chain has TRBV13 and TRBJ2-7; 7 nucleotides match TRBD2. The CDR3 spans 12 residues. V was pared by 3 bases and J by 6 bases, with 2 bases of the junction left unmatched. Germline-derived CDR1 and CDR2 are PRHDT and FYEKMQ (reference sequence). The chain's CDR3 is CASSLGGLEQYF. In nucleotides, the CDR3 is TGTGCCAGCAGCTTGGGAGGGCTCGAGCAGTACTTC.

J is TRBJ1-1 and V is TRBV4-3, with D maybe TRBD1 (6 bases). Germline V gene data show CDR1 as LGHNA and CDR2 as YSLEER. Trimming cost V 1 base and J 2 bases, with 11 bases left between them. The CDR3 is 15 residues long. The CDR3 is CASSQVQGLNTEAFF. DNA for the CDR3: TGCGCCAGCAGCCAAGTTCAGGGGTTAAACACTGAAGCTTTCTTT.